This T cell receptor beta chain was observed in a study of T cells after yellow fever vaccination. CDR3 length equals 13 residues. V was shortened by 3 bases and J by 4 bases, with 7 bases between the two germline ends. CDR1 SGHVS and CDR2 FQNEAQ come from the germline V gene. Study results and caveats: The CD4 and CD8 compartments had a small share of their clonotypes in common. In post-booster samples, most primary-vaccination clones reappeared (approximately 95% CD4, nearly 90% CD8).

TCRdb called the 5' RACE reads again in MiXCR, with one record for every CDR3 protein. Of nearly 350,000 distinct CDR3 sequences listed, less than 9.5% were seen once; the top ten hold approximately 16%. About this clonotype itself: The antigen remains undetermined.

Here the sequenced sample was PBMCs, taken about 41 days after the first yellow fever vaccination. This receptor was taken from a man aged 18 to 30 who received the YFV17D yellow fever vaccine. The chain combines TRBV7-8 with TRBJ1-3; maybe TRBD1 (5 bases). The CDR3 DNA is TGTGCCAGCAGCTTCGGGGCAGGAAACACCATATATTTT. Its translation is CASSFGAGNTIYF.